This TCR beta chain stems from a study of blood T cell repertoires in COVID-19 (dated by TCRdb to 2020 to 2022). For context, the study as a whole: Collaborator samples came from the United States, Italy and Spain and covered acute and convalescent phases of COVID-19. Samples were obtained from the ongoing ImmuneRACE study (first 160 participants) and from roughly 1,300 subjects provided by 6 global collaborators. The prospective study material was composed of cDNA or gDNA derived from T cells, B-cell-depleted T cells, or PBMCs. Nearly every sample came with metadata listing a de-identified subject ID, COVID-19 status, age in years and sex. Deeply sampled blood TCRbeta repertoires from subjects exposed to, actively infected with, or recovered from COVID-19 were included in the dataset. Where available, HLA class I and class II types were obtained from metadata supplied by the sample provider rather than from assay-based typing. The repertoires were released in a freely available public database intended as a resource for research on the immune response to SARS-CoV-2.

Collaborating institutions collected whole blood in K2EDTA tubes following their own protocols. Collaborator samples were shipped for TCRbeta analysis as frozen whole blood, isolated PBMCs, or DNA extracted from either sample type. Study-wide findings and limitations: The amount of clinical and demographic metadata varied by source and participant and was provided uncurated.

TCRbeta CDR3 regions were amplified from genomic DNA using the immunoSEQ Assay, a bias-controlled multiplex PCR. On the authors' methods: The number of nucleated cells in each sample was estimated from the amplification of reference gene primers within the assay. To quantify the absolute abundance of each unique TCRbeta CDR3 rearrangement, sequence reads were collapsed and filtered. For each sample, productive Simpson clonality was calculated by taking the square root of Simpson's diversity index across productive rearrangements. What TCRdb holds here is the immuneACCESS table cut down to in-frame rearrangements. Part of the clones is not present; checked against another copy, under half of the missing clones reflect an unresolved V gene, and the others are unexplained. V and J calls plus clone size are reproduced from that table; the DNA served to infer D and trimming. Within this sample are 150,000 to 200,000 clones, with approximately 89% of them counted one time only. Jointly, the top ten make up 2.5% to 4% of the sample.

Inclusive of the bounding cysteine and phenylalanine, the CDR3 is 13 residues long. Just CDR3 DNA is preserved here, 39 bases in frame from base 1. V loses 3 bases of germline sequence and J loses 7 bases, and the interval between the two ends is 12 bases. Based on the germline V gene (reference sequence), the CDR1 and CDR2 sequences are SEHNR and FQNEAQ. Points on this clone: The antigen this receptor binds is unknown. Per-base qualities were not stored, and no clone one base away is much larger.

The chain joins TRBV7-9 to TRBJ1-2; TRBD1 is possibly the D segment (6 matching bases). Material for sequencing was peripheral blood. The sequence was obtained from a man aged 70 or older with acute or convalescent COVID-19. This receptor has the CDR3 CASSFSGGAGYTF. Read as DNA, the sequence is TGTGCCAGCAGCTTCTCCGGGGGGGCTGGCTACACCTTC.